These 26 T cell receptor beta chains originate from one sample sequenced in a study of blood T cell repertoires in COVID-19. Assay: immunoSEQ multiplex PCR; the TCRdb copy retains only in-frame clones and omits some. The table lists 150,000 to 200,000 clones, over 80% of them singletons. The sample consisted of peripheral blood. The receptors were sampled from a man aged 25-45 years with COVID-19, enrolled during active disease.

The V and J genes are TRBV27 and TRBJ1-6, with D hard to call. CDR1 and CDR2 from the germline V gene are MNHEY and SMNVEV (reference sequence). Trimming took 6 bases from V and 3 from J, leaving 9 bases between them. The length of the CDR3 is 14 residues. CDR3 sequence: CASSEGFYNSPLHF. CDR3 nucleotide sequence: TGTGCCAGCAGCGAGGGTTTCTATAATTCACCCCTCCACTTT.

The rearrangement uses TRBV14 and TRBJ2-5, with D possibly being TRBD1 (5 bases). V lost 3 bases and J lost 5, with 10 bases in between. Germline V gene data show CDR1 as SGHDN and CDR2 as FVKESK. The CDR3 covers 13 residues. DNA for the CDR3: TGTGCCAGCAGCCAGTCAGGGCGGGAGACCCAGTACTTC. Amino acid sequence: CASSQSGRETQYF. Full variable domain (remainder filled in from reference TRBV14 and TRBJ2-5): EAGVTQFPSHSVIEKGQTVTLRCDPISGHDNLYWYRRVMGKEIKFLLHFVKESKQDESGMPNNRFLAERTGGTYSTLKVQPAELEDSGVYFCASSQSGRETQYFGPGTRLLVL.

This chain connects TRBV30 to TRBJ2-7, with D possibly being TRBD1 or TRBD2 (5 bases each). V lost 8 bases to trimming and J lost 6 bases, with 14 bases between them. This CDR3 region has 11 residues. Germline loops: CDR1 GTSNPN, CDR2 SVGIG (reference sequence). The CDR3 nucleotides are TGTGCCCGGGGCACTTCGCGCGAGCAGTACTTC. This gives the protein CARGTSREQYF.

The V gene is TRBV2, the J gene TRBJ2-3, with D tentatively TRBD2 (6 bases). This CDR3 spans 14 amino acids. V was clipped by 5 bases and J by 3 bases, with 12 bases between them. Germline V lookup: CDR1 SNHLY, CDR2 FYNNEI. CDR3 bases: TGTGCCAGCAGTAAGACTAGAGGTACAGATACGCAGTATTTT. Translated, it gives CASSKTRGTDTQYF.

The CDR3 DNA is TGTGCCAGCAGCTTGATGGGGGGAACAGATACGCAGTATTTT. Amino acids: CASSLMGGTDTQYF. V usage is TRBV5-4 and J usage is TRBJ2-3; TRBD2 is a possible D gene (6 bases). This CDR3 contains 14 residues. Trimming removed 1 base at V and 3 bases at J, with 9 bases between. The germline CDR1 and CDR2 sequences are SGHNT and YYREEE (reference sequence).

CDR3: CASSRPSGENYGYTF. The CDR3 DNA follows: TGCGCCAGCAGCCGCCCCTCAGGGGAGAACTATGGCTACACCTTC. The chain recombines TRBV5-1 with TRBJ1-2; D possibly corresponds to TRBD1 (6 bases). The V gene's germline CDR1 is SGHRS and CDR2 YFSETQ. The CDR3 sequence is 15 residues long. V shed 4 bases and J shed 2 bases, with 15 bases lying between them.

The chain joins TRBV5-6 to TRBJ1-1; D remains ambiguous. V lost 0 bases, J lost 2 bases, and 14 bases lay in between. This CDR3 contains 16 residues. Germline loops: CDR1 SGHDT, CDR2 YYEEEE. Here the CDR3 DNA reads TGTGCCAGCAGCTTGGCCAGGCGGAGGGAAAACACTGAAGCTTTCTTT. Translating gives CASSLARRRENTEAFF.

The chain carries TRBV5-1 and TRBJ2-7; D is possibly TRBD1 (6 bases). Germline V gives CDR1 SGHRS, CDR2 YFSETQ. Deletions cut 0 bases from V and 0 bases from J, with 10 bases between. This CDR3 spans 15 amino acids. The CDR3 nucleotides read TGCGCCAGCAGCTTGGGAACAGGGTACTCCTACGAGCAGTACTTC. Protein sequence: CASSLGTGYSYEQYF. The full variable domain, rest sourced from reference TRBV5-1 and TRBJ2-7, is KAGVTQTPRYLIKTRGQQVTLSCSPISGHRSVSWYQQTPGQGLQFLFEYFSETQRNKGNFPGRFSGRQFSNSRSEMNVSTLELGDSALYLCASSLGTGYSYEQYFGPGTRLTVT.

In this sample, this clone turned up once. The chain links TRBV7-2 to TRBJ2-7, with 8 bases aligning to TRBD1. Germline loops: CDR1 SGHTA, CDR2 FQGNSA. The V segment lost 4 bases and the J segment 4 bases; nucleotides outside the gene matches: 9. The CDR3 has 15 residues. This CDR3 reads CASSSYPGQVYEQYF. CDR3 in DNA: TGTGCCAGCAGCTCATATCCGGGACAGGTATACGAGCAGTACTTC.

The chain combines TRBV5-1 with TRBJ2-5, with 7 nucleotides matching TRBD1. V gave up 0 bases and J gave up 1 base; unmatched junction bases: 3. Germline CDR1 is SGHRS and CDR2 is YFSETQ. CDR3 size: 15 residues. CDR3 sequence: CASSLEGTVQETQYF. The DNA of the CDR3 is TGCGCCAGCAGCTTGGAAGGGACAGTCCAAGAGACCCAGTACTTC.

V usage is TRBV5-4 and J usage is TRBJ1-2; 9 nucleotides line up with TRBD1. The ends lost 0 bases at V and 8 bases at J; junction bases unmatched: 8. Germline CDR1 reads SGHNT; CDR2 reads YYREEE (reference sequence). The CDR3 covers 15 residues. The CDR3 spells CASSLDRGPLGGYTF. The CDR3, as DNA: TGTGCCAGCAGCTTGGACAGGGGGCCACTTGGGGGCTACACCTTC.

The chain is built from TRBV6-5 and TRBJ1-5, with D possibly matching TRBD1 (6 bases). The germline V and J ends were trimmed by 5 bases and 4 bases, with 12 bases remaining between them. This CDR3 has 14 residues. In germline, CDR1 is MNHEY, CDR2 SVGAGI. For the CDR3, the DNA is TGTGCCAGCAGTCCACAGGGCCCTAATCAGCCCCAGCATTTT. Residues: CASSPQGPNQPQHF.

The chain combines TRBV6-6 with TRBJ1-3; D is undetermined. The CDR3 has 14 amino acids. Germline assignment: CDR1 MNHNY and CDR2 SVGAGI (reference sequence). Trimming took 4 bases from V and 0 from J, leaving 7 bases between them. CDR3 amino acids: CASSFFSSGNTIYF. The DNA of the CDR3 is TGTGCCAGCAGTTTTTTTAGCTCTGGAAACACCATATATTTT.

This chain links TRBV5-1 with TRBJ1-2, with D tentatively TRBD1 (6 bases). Trimming pared 0 bases from V and 4 bases from J, leaving 10 bases between. This CDR3 spans 14 amino acids. Germline V lookup: CDR1 SGHRS, CDR2 YFSETQ. CDR3 nucleotides: TGCGCCAGCAGCTTGGGAGGACAGAGCTATGGCTACACCTTC. This codes for CASSLGGQSYGYTF. Using reference TRBV5-1 and TRBJ1-2 for the parts outside the CDR3, the full variable domain is KAGVTQTPRYLIKTRGQQVTLSCSPISGHRSVSWYQQTPGQGLQFLFEYFSETQRNKGNFPGRFSGRQFSNSRSEMNVSTLELGDSALYLCASSLGGQSYGYTFGSGTRLTVV.

This chain joins TRBV2 and TRBJ2-2; D might be TRBD1 (6 bases). The CDR3 covers 14 residues. The germline V gene encodes CDR1 SNHLY and CDR2 FYNNEI. The V end lost 6 bases, the J end lost 1 base, and 9 bases lay between the germline ends. CDR3 sequence reads: CASSWDKNTGELFF. Here the CDR3 DNA reads TGTGCCAGCAGCTGGGACAAGAACACCGGGGAGCTGTTTTTT.

The chain recombines TRBV2 with TRBJ1-5; D is perhaps TRBD1 (5 bases). Germline CDR1 is SNHLY and CDR2 is FYNNEI. The CDR3 runs to 14 residues. Trimming took off 4 bases at V and 3 bases at J, with 10 bases between the two ends. As DNA, the CDR3 is TGTGCCAGCAGTGGGGGCAGGAACAATCAGCCCCAGCATTTT. Its protein is CASSGGRNNQPQHF.

The V gene is TRBV7-9, the J gene TRBJ2-7, with D possibly being TRBD1 (5 bases). Trimming took 0 bases from V and 3 from J, leaving 12 bases between them. This CDR3 is 15 amino acids long. Germline CDR1 is SEHNR and CDR2 is FQNEAQ (reference sequence). The CDR3, as DNA: TGTGCCAGCAGCTTAGCCAGGGCCTTCTTCTACGAGCAGTACTTC. This gives the protein CASSLARAFFYEQYF.

A word on this clone: The sample has other DNA sequences that encode this CDR3 too. This chain connects TRBV19 to TRBJ1-2; D is ambiguous. The ends were cut back, 3 bases at V and 3 bases at J, with 5 bases in the middle. Germline CDR1 and CDR2: LNHDA and SQIVND (reference sequence). CDR3 length: 12 amino acids. The CDR3 spells CASSILHYGYTF. As DNA, the CDR3 is TGTGCCAGTAGTATCCTCCACTATGGCTACACCTTC.

The chain couples TRBV11-3 to TRBJ1-1; D is unresolved. V lost 1 base to trimming and J lost 0 bases, with 3 bases between them. The CDR3 sequence is 13 residues long. The V gene's germline CDR1 is SGHNT and CDR2 YENEEA. This CDR3 is CASSLGMNTEAFF. For the CDR3, the DNA is TGTGCCAGCAGCTTAGGTATGAACACTGAAGCTTTCTTT.

This chain connects TRBV5-1 to TRBJ1-4; possibly TRBD1 for D (6 bases). Per the germline V gene, CDR1 is SGHRS and CDR2 is YFSETQ. The CDR3 contains 14 residues. Trimming took 6 bases from V and 5 from J, leaving 14 bases between them. CDR3 residues: CASTLGQGNEKLFF. CDR3 nucleotide sequence: TGCGCCAGCACTCTAGGGCAGGGGAATGAAAAACTGTTTTTT.

This chain links TRBV24-1 with TRBJ2-2; 7 nucleotides agree with TRBD1. Trimming took 0 bases from V and 3 from J; bases not matched to a gene: 12. The CDR3 has 19 amino acids. Germline V gene lookup returns CDR1 KGHDR and CDR2 SFDVKD. The CDR3 loop reads CATSDLCLRQGIDTGELFF. In nucleotides, the CDR3 is TGTGCCACCAGTGATTTGTGTCTAAGACAGGGAATCGACACCGGGGAGCTGTTTTTT.

V usage is TRBV19 and J usage is TRBJ2-7; possibly TRBD2 for D (6 bases). V was cut by 3 bases and J by 3 bases, with 15 bases left in between. Germline-derived CDR1 and CDR2 are LNHDA and SQIVND (reference sequence). The CDR3 is made up of 15 amino acids. CDR3 DNA: TGTGCCAGTAGTATCACCCGACTAGGGTACTACGAGCAGTACTTC. Translating it yields CASSITRLGYYEQYF.

The rearrangement links TRBV28 to TRBJ1-2; the match to TRBD1 covers 9 bases. This CDR3 has 15 residues. V was clipped by 3 bases and J by 6 bases; unmatched bases: 8. The germline V gene encodes CDR1 MDHEN and CDR2 SYDVKM. CDR3 loop: CASSFGDRDLDGYTF. In DNA, the CDR3 is TGTGCCAGCAGTTTCGGGGACAGGGACTTGGATGGCTACACCTTC.

The sample holds a few counts of this clone. J is TRBJ2-1 and V is TRBV27; TRBD2 matches at 13 bases. Losses at the gene ends were 5 bases for V and 7 bases for J; bases not matched to a gene: 11. This CDR3 is built from 17 residues. Per the germline V gene, CDR1 is MNHEY and CDR2 is SMNVEV (reference sequence). The CDR3 here is CASSLGLAGVLGNEQFF. CDR3 DNA sequence: TGTGCCAGCAGTCTCGGACTAGCGGGAGTTTTGGGGAATGAGCAGTTCTTC.

This rearrangement joins TRBV3-1 (or the pseudogene TRBV3-2) to TRBJ1-1, with D unresolved. With 1 base removed from V and 0 bases from J, the gap between germline ends came to 9 bases. The CDR3 spans 15 residues. Germline values: CDR1 LGHDT, CDR2 YNNKEL (reference sequence). For the CDR3, the DNA is TGTGCCAGCAGCCAAGGGTGGGCCCTGAACACTGAAGCTTTCTTT. Its translation is CASSQGWALNTEAFF.

The rearrangement joins TRBV5-1 to TRBJ1-1; 8 nucleotides match TRBD1. The CDR3 runs 14 residues. The germline gives CDR1 SGHRS, CDR2 YFSETQ. Trimming cost V 4 bases and J 1 base; bases outside gene matches: 3. CDR3 protein: CASSAGTGNTEAFF. CDR3 bases: TGCGCCAGCAGCGCCGGGACAGGGAACACTGAAGCTTTCTTT. Based on the CDR3 plus reference TRBV5-1 and TRBJ1-1, the full variable domain is KAGVTQTPRYLIKTRGQQVTLSCSPISGHRSVSWYQQTPGQGLQFLFEYFSETQRNKGNFPGRFSGRQFSNSRSEMNVSTLELGDSALYLCASSAGTGNTEAFFGQGTRLTVV.